This T cell receptor (beta chain) is from a study of cytomegalovirus exposure and HLA in healthy donors. Germline V gene lookup returns CDR1 LGHNA and CDR2 YNFKEQ. This CDR3 contains 17 residues. Deletions cut 0 bases from V and 8 bases from J, with 23 bases between. This clone was seen more than once but under ten times. The PCR contained 60 Vbeta and 13 Jbeta primers. The assay was immunoSEQ multiplex PCR, and TCRdb's table has in-frame clones only and misses some. Of some 200,000 clones in the sample, approximately 79% were seen once. This receptor was taken from a girl aged 2 to 10 in good health and CMV-seronegative. The rearrangement links TRBV4-2 to TRBJ2-7; possible D gene TRBD1, 7 bases. The sample consisted of PBMCs. CDR3 sequence reads: CASSQEWRDSRVGQQYF. The CDR3 DNA reads as TGTGCCAGCAGCCAAGAATGGCGGGACAGCCGAGTCGGGCAGCAGTACTTC.